Presented here are 25 T cell receptor beta chains from one specimen sequenced in a study of blood T cell repertoires in COVID-19. Sequencing used immunoSEQ multiplex PCR; TCRdb keeps in-frame clones, though not all of them. This table has 200,000 to 250,000 clones, roughly nine tenths appearing once. Sequencing was done on a sample of peripheral blood. The receptors originated from a man aged 60 to 69 with acute or convalescent COVID-19.

This chain joins TRBV29-1 and TRBJ2-3; D not certain. The CDR3 runs 14 residues. Deletions cut 4 bases from V and 0 bases from J, with 11 bases between. The germline V gene encodes CDR1 SQVTM and CDR2 ANQGSEA. CDR3 in DNA: TGCAGCGTTGTTCGGCAGGTTAGCACAGATACGCAGTATTTT. Translation gives CSVVRQVSTDTQYF.

The gene calls are TRBV5-5 and TRBJ2-5; the D gene is possibly TRBD2 (6 bases). V gave up 4 bases and J gave up 5 bases, with 15 bases separating them. Germline CDR1 and CDR2: SGHKS and YYEKEE (reference sequence). The length of the CDR3 is 14 residues. The CDR3 loop reads CASSPGYGGETQYF. In nucleotides, the CDR3 is TGTGCCAGCAGCCCGGGCTACGGGGGTGAGACCCAGTACTTC.

This clone was detected a few times. CDR3 sequence reads: CASSRQGAEAEAFF. The CDR3 DNA reads as TGTGCCAGCTCACGACAGGGGGCCGAAGCTGAAGCTTTCTTT. The chain carries TRBV18 and TRBJ1-1; TRBD1 matches at 10 bases. CDR1 is KGHSH and CDR2 is LQKENI in the germline V gene. The CDR3 is 14 residues long. Losses at the gene ends were 4 bases for V and 6 bases for J; bases not matched to a gene: 5. The full variable domain, its missing parts supplied by reference TRBV18 and TRBJ1-1, is NAGVMQNPRHLVRRRGQEARLRCSPMKGHSHVYWYRQLPEEGLKFMVYLQKENIIDESGMPKERFSAEFPKEGPSILRIQQVVRGDSAAYFCASSRQGAEAEAFFGQGTRLTVV.

V is TRBV4-1 and J is TRBJ1-3, with D perhaps TRBD1 (5 bases). In germline, CDR1 is MGHRA, CDR2 YSYEKL. The CDR3 totals 16 residues. V shed 0 bases and J shed 0 bases, with 9 bases lying between them. The CDR3 loop reads CASSQERGSSGNTIYF. CDR3 DNA: TGCGCCAGCAGCCAAGAAAGGGGAAGCTCTGGAAACACCATATATTTT.

As DNA, the CDR3 is TGTGCCAGCAGCCCCGGGGTAGCGGGAGGGATATACAATGAGCAGTTCTTC. This translates into CASSPGVAGGIYNEQFF. The rearrangement links TRBV9 to TRBJ2-1, with 11 bases fitting TRBD2. Germline CDR1 is SGDLS and CDR2 is YYNGEE. CDR3 length: 17 residues. With V trimmed by 4 bases and J by 4 bases, 10 bases remained unmatched.

The chain employs TRBV18 and TRBJ1-6, with 8 nucleotides matching TRBD1. This CDR3 spans 14 amino acids. J was trimmed by 8 bases and V by 6 bases; bases with no gene match: 6. Germline CDR1 KGHSH, CDR2 LQKENI. The CDR3 is CASSTTGDDSPLHF. The CDR3 DNA is TGTGCCAGCTCGACGACAGGGGATGATTCACCCCTCCACTTT.

The chain carries TRBV29-1 and TRBJ2-7; D unresolved. V gave up 7 bases and J gave up 0 bases, with 10 bases separating them. Germline lookup yields CDR1 SQVTM and CDR2 ANQGSEA. The CDR3 is 12 amino acids. The DNA for the CDR3 is TGCAGCGCCTCGAGGAGCTCCTACGAGCAGTACTTC. Residues: CSASRSSYEQYF.

Here the CDR3 DNA reads TGTGCCAGCAGCCAGGACAGGCTCAACGAGCAGTACTTC. It translates to CASSQDRLNEQYF. The chain recombines TRBV27 with TRBJ2-7; 7 bases align to TRBD1. The CDR3 has 13 amino acids. CDR1 is MNHEY, CDR2 SMNVEV, per germline (reference sequence). V was clipped by 6 bases and J by 5 bases; unmatched bases: 7.

The rearrangement uses TRBV6-4 and TRBJ2-3; 7 bases are a match to TRBD2. This CDR3 has 13 residues. In germline, CDR1 is MRHNA, CDR2 SNTAGT. Trimming cost V 6 bases and J 3 bases; bases outside gene matches: 3. The CDR3 spells CASRAGLTDTQYF. The CDR3 nucleotides are TGTGCCAGCAGAGCGGGACTTACAGATACGCAGTATTTT.

The chain employs TRBV27 and TRBJ1-6; 7 nucleotides align to TRBD1. V dropped 2 bases and J dropped 7; count of bases not matched to a gene: 2. The CDR3 is 14 amino acids. In germline, CDR1 is MNHEY, CDR2 SMNVEV (reference sequence). CDR3 region: CASSLGTENSPLHF. The DNA for the CDR3 is TGTGCCAGCAGTTTAGGGACAGAGAATTCACCCCTCCACTTT.

V is TRBV7-3 and J is TRBJ2-5; 11 bases are a match to TRBD2. With 1 base clipped from V and 0 bases from J, the junction kept 7 bases outside the gene matches. CDR3 length: 18 amino acids. Germline V gene data show CDR1 as SGHTA and CDR2 as FQGTGA. The DNA of the CDR3 is TGTGCCAGCAGCTTAATTGGGACTAGCGGAGCGTACCAAGAGACCCAGTACTTC. Amino acids: CASSLIGTSGAYQETQYF.

This clone has a handful of counts. The V and J genes are TRBV14 and TRBJ1-2; 10 bases are a match to TRBD1. Unmatched junction bases numbered 11, after V lost 0 bases and J lost 7 bases. Per the germline V gene, CDR1 is SGHDN and CDR2 is FVKESK. This CDR3 contains 17 residues. CDR3 residues: CASSQDSPDRGRSGYTF. For the CDR3, the DNA is TGTGCCAGCAGCCAAGATTCCCCCGACAGGGGGCGAAGTGGCTACACCTTC.

This clone was counted a few times. V is TRBV19 and J is TRBJ1-5, with 9 bases fitting TRBD1. The CDR3 extends over 14 amino acids. Germline CDR1 reads LNHDA; CDR2 reads SQIVND (reference sequence). V gave up 5 bases and J gave up 6 bases; unmatched junction bases: 5. As DNA, the CDR3 is TGTGCCAGTAGTTCACAGGGGGCAAGTCAGCCCCAGCATTTT. It is translated as CASSSQGASQPQHF.

The V call is TRBV6-5, the J call TRBJ2-7; D is undetermined. Per the germline V gene, CDR1 is MNHEY and CDR2 is SVGAGI. The CDR3 runs 12 residues. V lost 7 bases and J lost 0, with 7 bases in between. In nucleotides, the CDR3 is TGTGCCAGCAAGACGGGCTCCTACGAGCAGTACTTC. Translating it yields CASKTGSYEQYF.

The chain recombines TRBV5-1 with TRBJ2-7; maybe TRBD1 (5 bases). V was trimmed by 5 bases and J by 5 bases, leaving 17 bases between them. CDR3 length equals 14 residues. The germline V gene encodes CDR1 SGHRS and CDR2 YFSETQ. CDR3 amino acids: CASRETESRNEQYF. As DNA, the CDR3 is TGCGCCAGCAGGGAGACAGAATCCAGGAACGAGCAGTACTTC.

The chain combines TRBV5-1 with TRBJ2-5; 7 bases agree with TRBD1. The germline CDR1 and CDR2 sequences are SGHRS and YFSETQ. With V trimmed by 0 bases and J by 3 bases, 2 bases remained unmatched. The CDR3 loop spans 14 amino acids. The CDR3 region has the DNA TGCGCCAGCAGCTTGGACGGGACAGAAGAGACCCAGTACTTC. Residues: CASSLDGTEETQYF.

The V gene is TRBV25-1, the J gene TRBJ2-7; 12 nucleotides agree with TRBD2. Looked up from germline, CDR1 is MGHDK and CDR2 is SYGVNS. Trimming at V came to 5 bases and at J to 6 bases, leaving 5 bases not matched to a gene. This CDR3 is 14 amino acids long. In nucleotides, the CDR3 is TGTGCCAGCAGTCAGATGGGACTAGCGGGCGAGCAGTACTTC. The encoded protein is CASSQMGLAGEQYF.

This clone has just a few counts. The chain links TRBV28 to TRBJ1-5; 8 nucleotides match TRBD1. In germline, CDR1 is MDHEN, CDR2 SYDVKM. J gave up 4 bases and V 5 bases, and 4 bases lay outside the gene matches. The CDR3 length is 14 residues. The CDR3 spells CASSGTGLNQPQHF. The CDR3 coding sequence is TGTGCCAGCAGTGGGACAGGACTTAATCAGCCCCAGCATTTT.

V gene TRBV5-8 combines with J gene TRBJ1-3, with D perhaps TRBD1 (5 bases). The CDR3 covers 15 residues. Trimming took off 5 bases at V and 9 bases at J, with 21 bases between the two ends. Germline V CDR1 and CDR2: SGHTS, YDEGEE. Written as DNA, the CDR3 is TGTGCCAGCAGTTCCTCTCATCAGGGAGGTAGCACCATATATTTT. It translates to CASSSSHQGGSTIYF.

This clone has a handful of counts. The rearrangement joins TRBV10-3 to TRBJ2-1; D may be TRBD2 (6 bases). The CDR3 totals 13 residues. Germline V gives CDR1 ENHRY, CDR2 SYGVKD. The V and J ends lost 6 bases and 5 bases respectively, with 11 bases between them. In DNA form, the CDR3 reads TGTGCCATCAGCCTGGGAGGAGACAATGAGCAGTTCTTC. Its translation: CAISLGGDNEQFF.

V usage is TRBV7-9 and J usage is TRBJ2-5, with a tentative D call TRBD2 (5 bases). Between the trimmed V and J ends, which lost 7 bases and 10 bases, there was a span of 19 bases. CDR3 size: 13 residues. Germline CDR1 is SEHNR and CDR2 is FQNEAQ (reference sequence). For the CDR3, the DNA is TGTGCCAGCACTCTACCAGGAGAGGGCGGCCAGTACTTC. Its protein product is CASTLPGEGGQYF.

The genes are TRBV7-9 and TRBJ1-2; 10 bases agree with TRBD1. CDR1 is SEHNR and CDR2 is FQNEAQ in the germline V gene (reference sequence). The CDR3 spans 16 residues. Losses at the gene ends were 4 bases for V and 5 bases for J; bases not matched to a gene: 10. The CDR3 region has the DNA TGTGCCAGCAGCTCCCCGGGGACAGGGGATCGATATGGCTACACCTTC. Residues: CASSSPGTGDRYGYTF.

J is TRBJ2-7 and V is TRBV6-2 or TRBV6-3, with D maybe TRBD1 (5 bases). From germline, CDR1 is MNHEY and CDR2 SVGEGT. The germline V and J ends were trimmed by 4 bases and 2 bases, with 9 bases remaining between them. The length of the CDR3 is 13 residues. The CDR3 sequence is CASSWGETYEQYF. In DNA form, the CDR3 reads TGTGCCAGCAGTTGGGGCGAAACCTACGAGCAGTACTTC.

Comments on this clone: The same CDR3 also results from other DNA sequences found in this sample. The V call is TRBV19, the J call TRBJ2-7; the match to TRBD2 covers 10 bases. Germline CDR1 reads LNHDA; CDR2 reads SQIVND (reference sequence). The junction had 1 base not matched to a gene; V was cut back by 1 base and J by 4 bases. The CDR3 sequence is 14 residues long. The CDR3 is CASSIGTSGYEQYF. The CDR3 coding sequence is TGTGCCAGTAGTATAGGGACTAGCGGATACGAGCAGTACTTC.

The J gene is TRBJ2-3, the V gene TRBV7-2; the D is unclear. Trimming left V 5 bases short and J 2 bases short, with 8 bases between. The CDR3 covers 13 residues. CDR1 SGHTA and CDR2 FQGNSA come from the germline V gene. The CDR3: CASSGDFTDTQYF. The CDR3 region has the DNA TGTGCCAGCAGCGGAGACTTCACAGATACGCAGTATTTT.